These 2 T cell receptor beta chains were all obtained from the same sample, sequenced in a study of cytotoxic CD8 clonotypes in ibrutinib-treated CLL. Sequencing used immunoSEQ multiplex PCR; TCRdb keeps in-frame clones, though not all of them. The sample includes 330,000 or so clones, roughly 71% seen only once; the top ten take under 8%. Sequences were derived from PBMCs, sampled after 36 months of ibrutinib treatment. The receptors were sampled from a human donor with chronic lymphocytic leukemia.

This CDR3 is CASSFTGAWGTGELFF. The CDR3 DNA follows: TGTGCCAGCAGCTTCACAGGAGCCTGGGGAACCGGGGAGCTGTTTTTT. V usage is TRBV5-6 and J usage is TRBJ2-2; the D gene is possibly TRBD1 (5 bases). Per germline, CDR1 SGHDT and CDR2 YYEEEE. With 2 bases removed from V and 5 bases from J, the gap between germline ends came to 16 bases. The CDR3 runs 16 residues.

The genes are TRBV9 and TRBJ2-3, with TRBD1 identical over 10 bases. The CDR3 sequence is 16 residues long. V lost 3 bases and J lost 0; bases outside the gene matches: 4. Germline V CDR1 and CDR2: SGDLS, YYNGEE. The CDR3 protein is CASSARQGASTDTQYF. The CDR3 DNA reads as TGTGCCAGCAGCGCTAGACAGGGGGCGAGCACAGATACGCAGTATTTT.